This T cell receptor (beta chain) was profiled in a study of T-cell memory formation after mild COVID-19. This clonotype has a handful of counts. TCRdb re-called the 5' RACE reads with MiXCR, one entry per CDR3 protein. Of over 450,000 distinct CDR3 sequences in the sample, about a fifth were seen once. The TCR originated in an adult woman who had mild COVID-19 (a few samples of this study predate the infection). Cell type and time point are not known. The sample consisted of PBMCs or a T cell subset sorted from them (not recorded which).

In DNA, the CDR3 is TGTGCCAGCTCACCGACTGCCAGCGGGAGTCTTGCGAACGGGGATACGCAGTATTTT. Protein product: CASSPTASGSLANGDTQYF. This sequence joins TRBV18 and TRBJ2-3; the match to TRBD2 covers 8 bases. Trimming took 3 bases from V and 6 from J; bases not matched to a gene: 20. CDR3 length: 19 amino acids. Germline lookup yields CDR1 KGHSH and CDR2 LQKENI.